The following is a T cell receptor (beta chain) sequence with its context. CDR3 length: 15 amino acids. Trimming cost V 7 bases and J 0 bases; bases outside gene matches: 8. Germline V gene data show CDR1 as MDHEN and CDR2 as SYDVKM. Sequencing was performed with immunoSEQ multiplex PCR; in TCRdb, only in-frame clones are kept and a portion is missing. The sample contains fewer than 1.6 million clones, roughly 98.5% of which appear only once. The entry originates in a study of shared clonotypes between healthy human individuals. The receptor was derived from a man aged 30 to 45 in good health. This rearrangement joins TRBV28 to TRBJ1-1, with 7 bases identical to TRBD1. Sequencing used naive CD4+ T cells sorted from blood. Subset meaning: CD45RA+ positively selected. The CDR3 protein is CASKPPGQMNTEAFF. CDR3 coding DNA: TGTGCCAGCAAGCCCCCGGGACAGATGAACACTGAAGCTTTCTTT.